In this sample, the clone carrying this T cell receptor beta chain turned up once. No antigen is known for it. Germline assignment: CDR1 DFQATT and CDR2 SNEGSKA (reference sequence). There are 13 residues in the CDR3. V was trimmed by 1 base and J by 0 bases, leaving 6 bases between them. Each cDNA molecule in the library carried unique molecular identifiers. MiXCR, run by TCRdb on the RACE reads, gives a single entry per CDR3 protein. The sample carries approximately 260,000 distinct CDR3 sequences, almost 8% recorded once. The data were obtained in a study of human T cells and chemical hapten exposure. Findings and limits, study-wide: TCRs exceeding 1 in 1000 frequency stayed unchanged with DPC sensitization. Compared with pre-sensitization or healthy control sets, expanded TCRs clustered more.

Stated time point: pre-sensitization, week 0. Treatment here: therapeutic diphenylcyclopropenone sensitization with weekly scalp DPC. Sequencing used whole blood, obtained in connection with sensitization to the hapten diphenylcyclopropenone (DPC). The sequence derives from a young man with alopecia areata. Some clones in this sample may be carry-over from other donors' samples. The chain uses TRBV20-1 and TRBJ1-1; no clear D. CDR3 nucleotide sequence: TGCAGTGCTAGAGTAGACGTGAACACTGAAGCTTTCTTT. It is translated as CSARVDVNTEAFF.